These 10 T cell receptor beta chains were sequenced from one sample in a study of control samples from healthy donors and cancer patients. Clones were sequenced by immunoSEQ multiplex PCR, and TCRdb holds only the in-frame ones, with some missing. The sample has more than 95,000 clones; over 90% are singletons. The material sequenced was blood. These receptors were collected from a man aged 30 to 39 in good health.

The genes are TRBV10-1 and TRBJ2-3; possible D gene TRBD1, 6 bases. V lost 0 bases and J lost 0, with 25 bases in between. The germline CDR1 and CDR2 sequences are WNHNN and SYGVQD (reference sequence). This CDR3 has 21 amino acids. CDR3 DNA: TGCGCCAGCAGTGAGTCGATTTTCCTCGGTATAGGGACACGAAGCACAGATACGCAGTATTTT. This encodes CASSESIFLGIGTRSTDTQYF.

Here the CDR3 reads CASSLGATGGNTGELFF. The DNA for the CDR3 is TGTGCCAGCAGCTTGGGGGCGACAGGGGGGAACACCGGGGAGCTGTTTTTT. The V gene is TRBV7-6, the J gene TRBJ2-2; 9 nucleotides line up with TRBD1. There are 17 residues in the CDR3. Unmatched junction bases numbered 6, after V lost 3 bases and J lost 1 base. Germline-derived CDR1 and CDR2 are SGHVS and FNYEAQ.

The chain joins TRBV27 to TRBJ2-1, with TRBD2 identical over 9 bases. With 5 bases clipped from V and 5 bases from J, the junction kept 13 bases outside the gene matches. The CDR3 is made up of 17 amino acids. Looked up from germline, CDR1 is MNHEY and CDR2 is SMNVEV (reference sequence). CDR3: CASSLIAGVLQHNEQFF. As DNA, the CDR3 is TGTGCCAGCAGTCTCATAGCGGGGGTCCTTCAACACAATGAGCAGTTCTTC.

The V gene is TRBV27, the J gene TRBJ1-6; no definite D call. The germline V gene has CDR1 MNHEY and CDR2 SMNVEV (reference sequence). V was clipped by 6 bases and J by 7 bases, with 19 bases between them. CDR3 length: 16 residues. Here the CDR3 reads CASRLVRDRRNSPLHF. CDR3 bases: TGTGCCAGCAGACTCGTAAGGGATCGACGAAATTCACCCCTCCACTTT.

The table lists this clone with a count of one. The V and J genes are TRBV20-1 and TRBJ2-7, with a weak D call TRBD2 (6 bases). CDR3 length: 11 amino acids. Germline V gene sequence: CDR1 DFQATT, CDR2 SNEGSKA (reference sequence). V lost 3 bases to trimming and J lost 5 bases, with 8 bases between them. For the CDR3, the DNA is TGCAGTGCTAGCGGGGGTAACGAGCAGTACGTC. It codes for CSASGGNEQYV.

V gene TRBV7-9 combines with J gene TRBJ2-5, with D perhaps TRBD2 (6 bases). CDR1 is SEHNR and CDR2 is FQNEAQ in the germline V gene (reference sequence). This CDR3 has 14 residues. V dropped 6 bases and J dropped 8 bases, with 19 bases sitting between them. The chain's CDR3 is CASRPPEGMITQYF. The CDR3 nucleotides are TGTGCCAGCAGACCCCCGGAGGGGATGATAACCCAGTACTTC.

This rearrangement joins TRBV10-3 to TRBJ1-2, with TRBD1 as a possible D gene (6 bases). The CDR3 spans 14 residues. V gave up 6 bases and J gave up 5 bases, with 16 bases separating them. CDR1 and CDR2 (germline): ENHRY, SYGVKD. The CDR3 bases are TGTGCCATCAGGGTTACAGGGACGATTTATGGCTACACCTTC. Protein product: CAIRVTGTIYGYTF.

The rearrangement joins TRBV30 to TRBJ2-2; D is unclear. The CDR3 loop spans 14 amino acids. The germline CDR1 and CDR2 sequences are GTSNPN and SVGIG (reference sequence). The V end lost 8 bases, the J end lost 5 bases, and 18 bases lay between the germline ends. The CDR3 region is CAGRVGWLTGELFF. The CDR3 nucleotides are TGTGCCGGAAGGGTAGGATGGTTGACCGGGGAGCTGTTTTTT.

The CDR3 is CASSFLNTDTQYF. The CDR3 DNA sequence: TGTGCCAGCAGTTTCCTAAACACAGATACGCAGTATTTT. The chain recombines TRBV12-3 or TRBV12-4 with TRBJ2-3; D gene ambiguous. The V end lost 3 bases, the J end lost 2 bases, and 6 bases lay between the germline ends. The CDR3 is made up of 13 amino acids.

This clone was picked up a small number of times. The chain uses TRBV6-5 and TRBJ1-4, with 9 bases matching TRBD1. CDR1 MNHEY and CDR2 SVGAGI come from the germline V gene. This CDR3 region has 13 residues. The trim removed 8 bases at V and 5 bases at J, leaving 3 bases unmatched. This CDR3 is CASWDRENEKLFF. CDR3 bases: TGTGCCAGCTGGGACAGGGAAAATGAAAAACTGTTTTTT.